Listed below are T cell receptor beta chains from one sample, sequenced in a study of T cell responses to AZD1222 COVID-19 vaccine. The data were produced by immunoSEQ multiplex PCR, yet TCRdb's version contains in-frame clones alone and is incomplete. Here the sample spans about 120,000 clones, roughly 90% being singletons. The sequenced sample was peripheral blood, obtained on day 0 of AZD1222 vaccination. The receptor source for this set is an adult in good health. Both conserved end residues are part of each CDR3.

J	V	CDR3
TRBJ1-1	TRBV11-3	CASSLGLNTEAFF
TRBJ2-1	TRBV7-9	CASSLLSGGTSYNEQFF
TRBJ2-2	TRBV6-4	CASSEANTGELFF
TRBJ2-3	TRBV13	CASSLSGVGNTDTQYF
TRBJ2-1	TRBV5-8	CASTSGDEQFF
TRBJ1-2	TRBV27	CASSLVTGGNYGYTF
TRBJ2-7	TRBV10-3	CAISTSGSSYEQYF
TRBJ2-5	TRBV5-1	CASSLRGGGFQETQYF
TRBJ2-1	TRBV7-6	CASSSEGAASSYNEQFF
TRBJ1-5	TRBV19	CASSIKGWSNQPQHF
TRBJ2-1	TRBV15	CAIARRLTSYNEQFF
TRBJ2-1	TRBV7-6	CASSLAGPSAPLYNEQFF
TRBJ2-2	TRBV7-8	CASTLLAGGNTGELFF
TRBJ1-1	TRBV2	CASSEMTGAEAFF
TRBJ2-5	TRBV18	CASSPEPSSGTQYF
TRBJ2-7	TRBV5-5	CASSLAPGSSYEQYF
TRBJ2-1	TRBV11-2	CASSNSGRGTKQFF
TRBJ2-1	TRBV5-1	CASSLRLAGANEQFF
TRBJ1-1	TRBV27	CASSTPSGFRAEAFF
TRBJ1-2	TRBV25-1	CASRRTGGYTF
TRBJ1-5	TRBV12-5	CASGLGNQPQHF
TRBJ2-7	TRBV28	CASRDSGESSYEQYF
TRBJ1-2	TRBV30	CAWSADVSYGYTF
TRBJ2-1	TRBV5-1	CASTARLLGNEQFF
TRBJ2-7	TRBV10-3	CAISEMGGSYEQYF
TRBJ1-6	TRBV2	CASSEEGGGVNSPLHF
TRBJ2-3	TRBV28	CASSFKVTSGGPSTDTQYF
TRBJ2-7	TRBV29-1	CSVVGTGPYEQYF
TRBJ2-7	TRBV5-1	CASSPGVGSLSFYEQYF